This passage covers 24 T cell receptor beta chains from one sample sequenced in a study of blood T cell repertoires in COVID-19. The assay was immunoSEQ multiplex PCR, and TCRdb's table has in-frame clones only and misses some. The sample contains 250,000 or so clones, 70% to 90% of which appear only once. The material sequenced was peripheral blood. The receptors derive from a woman under 40 with acute or convalescent COVID-19.

This chain joins TRBV9 and TRBJ1-1; D gene ambiguous. This CDR3 is 14 amino acids long. Germline assignment: CDR1 SGDLS and CDR2 YYNGEE. The V end was cut by 4 bases, the J end by 1 base, with 11 bases between. CDR3: CASSPTGRNTEAFF. The CDR3 DNA reads TGTGCCAGCAGCCCTACGGGTCGGAACACTGAAGCTTTCTTT. Complete variable domain (other parts from reference TRBV9 and TRBJ1-1): DSGVTQTPKHLITATGQRVTLRCSPRSGDLSVYWYQQSLDQGLQFLIQYYNGEERAKGNILERFSAQQFPDLHSELNLSSLELGDSALYFCASSPTGRNTEAFFGQGTRLTVV.

The rearrangement joins TRBV7-3 to TRBJ2-2; TRBD2 agrees at 8 bases. The trim removed 1 base at V and 6 bases at J, leaving 13 bases unmatched. Germline V gives CDR1 SGHTA, CDR2 FQGTGA. There are 18 residues in the CDR3. The CDR3 is CASSLITRLASGSGELFF. CDR3 DNA sequence: TGTGCCAGCAGCTTAATCACGCGACTAGCGAGTGGTTCCGGGGAGCTGTTTTTT.

The chain is built from TRBV9 and TRBJ2-1, with TRBD2 matching over 10 bases. The CDR3 runs to 16 residues. Germline V gene sequence: CDR1 SGDLS, CDR2 YYNGEE. Losses at the gene ends were 1 base for V and 4 bases for J; bases not matched to a gene: 5. The CDR3 coding sequence is TGTGCCAGCAGCGTAACTAGCGGGATGGGATACAATGAGCAGTTCTTC. This gives the protein CASSVTSGMGYNEQFF.

The chain links TRBV6-5 to TRBJ2-1, with TRBD2 identical over 9 bases. Germline V gene lookup returns CDR1 MNHEY and CDR2 SVGAGI. This CDR3 spans 13 amino acids. V gave up 8 bases and J gave up 2 bases; unmatched junction bases: 1. CDR3 sequence reads: CASGLATYNEQFF. DNA of the CDR3: TGTGCCAGCGGACTAGCGACCTACAATGAGCAGTTCTTC.

This sequence joins TRBV10-1 and TRBJ2-5; D may be TRBD1 (5 bases). Germline lookup yields CDR1 WNHNN and CDR2 SYGVQD (reference sequence). The germline V and J ends were trimmed by 4 bases and 3 bases, with 9 bases remaining between them. This CDR3 has 13 residues. CDR3 amino acids: CASSVGVKETQYF. The CDR3 DNA follows: TGCGCCAGCAGTGTAGGGGTCAAAGAGACCCAGTACTTC.

The genes are TRBV27 and TRBJ2-7; D gene uncertain. Germline lookup yields CDR1 MNHEY and CDR2 SMNVEV (reference sequence). V was shortened by 2 bases and J by 1 base, with 6 bases between the two germline ends. CDR3 length: 13 residues. The CDR3, as DNA: TGTGCCAGCAGTTTACTGGCTTCCTACGAGCAGTACTTC. Encoded protein: CASSLLASYEQYF.

The chain links TRBV3-1 (or the pseudogene TRBV3-2) to TRBJ2-2; weak D call: TRBD1 (6 bases). Between the trimmed V and J ends, which lost 4 bases and 9 bases, there was a span of 18 bases. The CDR3 totals 15 residues. CDR1 LGHDT and CDR2 YNNKEL come from the germline V gene (reference sequence). This CDR3 reads CASSPSRQVKRELFF. The CDR3, as DNA: TGTGCCAGCAGCCCTTCTAGACAGGTAAAAAGGGAGCTGTTTTTT.

J is TRBJ2-7 and V is TRBV24-1; tentatively, D is TRBD1 (5 bases). V gave up 5 bases and J gave up 6 bases, with 10 bases separating them. Germline V CDR1 and CDR2: KGHDR, SFDVKD. The CDR3 has 12 amino acids. CDR3 sequence (DNA): TGTGCCACCAGTGCCCCAGGGTTCGAGCAGTACTTC. Residues: CATSAPGFEQYF.

The rearrangement joins TRBV10-3 to TRBJ2-3; TRBD1 is a possible D gene (5 bases). Deletions cut 0 bases from V and 4 bases from J, with 20 bases between. This CDR3 region has 18 residues. The germline V gene encodes CDR1 ENHRY and CDR2 SYGVKD. CDR3 nucleotides: TGTGCCATCAGTGAGTCGGATCGTCCCTCAGGGATCGCAGATACGCAGTATTTT. Translation: CAISESDRPSGIADTQYF.

J is TRBJ1-1 and V is TRBV6-5; 8 nucleotides agree with TRBD1. This CDR3 has 14 amino acids. J lost 1 base, V lost 7 bases, and 5 bases had no gene match. Germline V gene lookup returns CDR1 MNHEY and CDR2 SVGAGI. The CDR3 DNA reads TGTGCCAGCACTCCGGGACAGGCGAACACTGAAGCTTTCTTT. Translation gives CASTPGQANTEAFF.

The chain recombines TRBV9 with TRBJ2-3, with 12 bases fitting TRBD2. Trimming took 4 bases from V and 4 from J; bases not matched to a gene: 7. The germline CDR1 and CDR2 sequences are SGDLS and YYNGEE. CDR3 size: 16 residues. For the CDR3, the DNA is TGTGCCAGCAGCCTGCGACTAGCGGGAGCATCAGATACGCAGTATTTT. Its protein is CASSLRLAGASDTQYF. Full variable domain (remainder filled in from reference TRBV9 and TRBJ2-3): DSGVTQTPKHLITATGQRVTLRCSPRSGDLSVYWYQQSLDQGLQFLIQYYNGEERAKGNILERFSAQQFPDLHSELNLSSLELGDSALYFCASSLRLAGASDTQYFGPGTRLTVL.

V is TRBV19 and J is TRBJ2-1; D might be TRBD2 (7 bases). Germline V gene data show CDR1 as LNHDA and CDR2 as SQIVND (reference sequence). V lost 1 base and J 4 bases, leaving 20 bases between the germline ends. This CDR3 is 18 amino acids long. The DNA for the CDR3 is TGTGCCAGTAGTATAGCCGATGGGGGGCTAGCGGCGTACAATGAGCAGTTCTTC. As protein: CASSIADGGLAAYNEQFF.

This CDR3 reads CAISEPSGKNEQFF. CDR3 coding DNA: TGTGCCATCAGTGAGCCTAGCGGGAAAAATGAGCAGTTCTTC. The chain has TRBV10-3 and TRBJ2-1, with 9 bases identical to TRBD2. Germline V gene sequence: CDR1 ENHRY, CDR2 SYGVKD. The CDR3 is 14 amino acids. Trimming took 2 bases from V and 7 from J; bases not matched to a gene: 3.

The CDR3, as DNA: TGTGCCAGCAGCTTGGGGGGACTAGCGGGCCTCGTCAATGAGCAGTTCTTC. Its translation is CASSLGGLAGLVNEQFF. V and J are TRBV5-4 and TRBJ2-1; 12 bases agree with TRBD2. Per the germline V gene, CDR1 is SGHNT and CDR2 is YYREEE (reference sequence). This CDR3 contains 17 residues. The trim removed 0 bases at V and 6 bases at J, leaving 7 bases unmatched. Using reference TRBV5-4 and TRBJ2-1 for the parts outside the CDR3, the full variable domain is ETGVTQSPTHLIKTRGQQVTLRCSSQSGHNTVSWYQQALGQGPQFIFQYYREEENGRGNFPPRFSGLQFPNYSSELNVNALELDDSALYLCASSLGGLAGLVNEQFFGPGTRLTVL.

This clone was recorded once. V is TRBV7-8 and J is TRBJ2-7; the match to TRBD2 covers 8 bases. The CDR3 spans 15 residues. The germline gives CDR1 SGHVS, CDR2 FQNEAQ. Trimming took 5 bases from V and 2 from J; bases not matched to a gene: 8. CDR3: CASSHGSGITYEQYF. CDR3 coding DNA: TGTGCCAGCAGCCACGGTAGCGGGATTACCTACGAGCAGTACTTC.

This clone occurred a few times. This rearrangement joins TRBV6-5 to TRBJ2-2; TRBD2 matches 9 bases. V shed 7 bases and J 2 bases; nucleotides not matched to a gene: 5. CDR3 length: 15 residues. Germline assignment: CDR1 MNHEY and CDR2 SVGAGI. In DNA, the CDR3 is TGTGCCAGCACCATCGGGACTAGCAACACCGGGGAGCTGTTTTTT. The encoded protein is CASTIGTSNTGELFF.

CDR3 nucleotides: TGTGCCAGTAGTACCGGGGGGAACCTGAACACTGAAGCTTTCTTT. Protein product: CASSTGGNLNTEAFF. V and J are TRBV19 and TRBJ1-1; a possible D gene is TRBD1 (5 bases). This CDR3 region has 15 residues. In germline, CDR1 is LNHDA, CDR2 SQIVND (reference sequence). The V end lost 4 bases, the J end lost 0 bases, and 12 bases lay between the germline ends.

The chain combines TRBV7-2 with TRBJ2-2, with TRBD2 as a possible D gene (5 bases). The germline V and J ends were trimmed by 5 bases and 6 bases, with 13 bases remaining between them. This CDR3 is 14 amino acids long. Germline CDR1 SGHTA, CDR2 FQGNSA. The CDR3 bases are TGTGCCAGCAGCCAGCGGAGCTCCCCCGGGGAGCTGTTTTTT. Translated: CASSQRSSPGELFF. The whole variable domain, remainder taken from reference TRBV7-2 and TRBJ2-2, is GAGVSQSPSNKVTEKGKDVELRCDPISGHTALYWYRQSLGQGLEFLIYFQGNSAPDKSGLPSDRFSAERTGGSVSTLTIQRTQQEDSAVYLCASSQRSSPGELFFGEGSRLTVL.

This clone was observed a single time. The chain has TRBV25-1 and TRBJ2-3; D is undetermined. V was trimmed by 1 base and J by 5 bases, leaving 7 bases between them. The CDR3 consists of 13 residues. Germline CDR1 and CDR2: MGHDK and SYGVNS. The CDR3 nucleotides read TGTGCCAGCAGTGAATTCATCAGAGATACGCAGTATTTT. Residues: CASSEFIRDTQYF.

The chain joins TRBV7-2 to TRBJ1-4; TRBD1 is a possible D gene (5 bases). The length of the CDR3 is 15 residues. The germline V and J ends were trimmed by 5 bases and 0 bases, with 10 bases remaining between them. Germline CDR1 SGHTA, CDR2 FQGNSA. As DNA, the CDR3 is TGTGCCAGCAGCGGGGCACCGTCAACTAATGAAAAACTGTTTTTT. As protein: CASSGAPSTNEKLFF. Variable domain in full (rest from reference TRBV7-2 and TRBJ1-4): GAGVSQSPSNKVTEKGKDVELRCDPISGHTALYWYRQSLGQGLEFLIYFQGNSAPDKSGLPSDRFSAERTGGSVSTLTIQRTQQEDSAVYLCASSGAPSTNEKLFFGSGTQLSVL.

The J gene is TRBJ1-6, the V gene TRBV23-1; D unresolved. TRBV23-1 is reported as an ORF; its role is uncertain. Trimming removed 2 bases from V and 0 bases from J, with 5 bases in between. The CDR3 spans 15 residues. CDR3 DNA: TGCGCCAGCAGTCAAAGGAGCTCCTATAATTCACCCCTCCACTTT. As protein: CASSQRSSYNSPLHF.

This clone has more than one count but fewer than ten. This chain links TRBV2 with TRBJ2-5; no definite D call. Trimming shortened V by 5 bases and J by 5 bases, and 9 bases separated the two germline ends. This CDR3 contains 12 residues. Looked up from germline, CDR1 is SNHLY and CDR2 is FYNNEI. The CDR3 sequence is CASSWNGETQYF. CDR3 in DNA: TGTGCCAGCAGTTGGAACGGGGAGACCCAGTACTTC.

Points on this clone: A read error may produce the germline difference seen at one junction end. The chain couples TRBV7-7 to TRBJ2-5; 11 bases line up with TRBD2. CDR3 size: 16 residues. Germline V lookup: CDR1 SSHAT, CDR2 FNYEAQ (reference sequence). This CDR3 is CASSKTGLAGTETQYF. The CDR3 DNA reads as TGTGCTAGCAGTAAAACCGGACTAGCGGGTACGGAGACCCAGTACTTC.

V is TRBV29-1 and J is TRBJ2-1; 8 bases align to TRBD2. Per germline, CDR1 SQVTM and CDR2 ANQGSEA. The CDR3 covers 14 residues. Trimming cost V 4 bases and J 8 bases; bases outside gene matches: 10. The CDR3 loop is CSVGTARGGDEQFF. DNA for the CDR3: TGCAGCGTTGGGACAGCCCGGGGGGGGGATGAGCAGTTCTTC.